These T cell receptor beta chains were read from a single sample in a study of cytomegalovirus exposure and HLA in healthy donors. Some clones are missing from TCRdb's copy, which holds only in-frame ones; the method was immunoSEQ multiplex PCR. Among 110,000 or so clones, 70% to 80% were seen once, and the ten largest hold about 16%. The source material was PBMCs. All receptors derive from a man in his forties or fifties in good health and CMV-seropositive. CDR3s leave out the opening cysteine and the closing phenylalanine or tryptophan. Fields, in order: J gene, V gene, CDR3 protein.

TRBJ2-7 | TRBV19 | ASSPFLGSEQY
TRBJ1-4 | TRBV14 | ASSQPGQLNEKLF
TRBJ2-7 | TRBV6-1 | AHAGETYEQY
TRBJ2-7 | TRBV27 | ASGWTVQNEQY
TRBJ2-2 | TRBV7-9 | ASSSRFLLTGSTGELF
TRBJ2-1 | TRBV27 | ASSLDPGRNEQF
TRBJ2-1 | TRBV15 | ATSSGLLAGPYRHEQF
TRBJ1-1 | TRBV27 | ASSPSPAGRTEAF
TRBJ2-2 | TRBV7-6 | ASSTDRVRTGELF
- | TRBV7-9 | ASSNLRGISYEQY
TRBJ1-2 | TRBV6-5 | ASRFPASEAYGYT
TRBJ2-7 | TRBV19 | ASSGGLRGDEQY
TRBJ1-5 | TRBV27 | ASSPLPPGTISPQH
TRBJ1-5 | TRBV19 | ASVPGTVSNQPQH
TRBJ1-2 | TRBV7-9 | ASSLRDRANYGYT
TRBJ2-1 | TRBV5-1 | ASSSPGGNNEQF
TRBJ1-2 | TRBV10-3 | AISGQYGYT
TRBJ2-1 | TRBV11-2 | ASSPGRLSYNEQF
TRBJ1-1 | TRBV9 | ASSRGAGDTEAF
TRBJ1-1 | TRBV5-6 | ASSLYQGTMNTEAF
TRBJ2-5 | TRBV7-6 | ASSLVGQGVGEQY
TRBJ2-3 | TRBV18 | ASSPTSGDTQY
TRBJ2-3 | TRBV2 | ASSGDAGYTDTQY
TRBJ1-3 | TRBV4-1 | ASSQDGSPGASGNTIY
TRBJ2-3 | TRBV4-3 | ASSPPRSDTQY
TRBJ1-3 | TRBV7-6 | ASSLEQGSGNTIY
TRBJ2-5 | TRBV11-2 | ASSLEGGRKETQY
TRBJ2-1 | TRBV6-1 | ASSEEGLDYNEQF
TRBJ2-1 | TRBV4-3 | ASSQAYQRSEQF
TRBJ2-2 | TRBV10-1 | ASSESIAGVTGELF
TRBJ2-1 | TRBV19 | ASSIDRRGQVSAGGISSYNEQF
TRBJ2-1 | TRBV5-1 | ASSFRAGGGYNEQF
TRBJ2-7 | TRBV6-5 | ASSSSWTSTEQY
TRBJ2-7 | TRBV21-1 | ASSKQGIPYEQY
TRBJ2-1 | TRBV18 | ASSPPGVGGNEQF
TRBJ2-7 | TRBV10-3 | AIRGADSYEQY
TRBJ2-1 | TRBV6-4 | ASRPTVSSYNEQF
TRBJ2-7 | TRBV29-1 | SVEDRQGTYEQY
TRBJ1-5 | TRBV6-6 | ASSFQGLEPQH
TRBJ1-4 | TRBV18 | ASSQSGTNEKLF
TRBJ1-6 | TRBV19 | ASSITTGGNSPLH
TRBJ1-1 | TRBV10-3 | AISRGVSGNTEAF
TRBJ2-2 | TRBV18 | ASSPSTATGELF
TRBJ1-1 | TRBV13 | ASSRYVGLTEAF
TRBJ2-7 | TRBV6-5 | ASSWGQGGYEQY
TRBJ2-1 | TRBV6-1 | ASSSVGGEVSEQF
TRBJ1-1 | TRBV5-1 | ASSQDVMNTEAF
TRBJ1-1 | TRBV19 | ASSIGGTVYTEAF
TRBJ1-1 | TRBV9 | ASSVVGTGATEAF
TRBJ2-7 | TRBV5-1 | ASSLGPSGTSYEQY